This entry features one T cell receptor (beta chain) sequence. Antigen: not known. Eight distinct reactions (per sample) were used to make the cDNA. TCRalpha and TCRbeta cDNA went through two nested PCRs of roughly 15 and 9 cycles. TCRdb reprocessed the 5' RACE reads; each CDR3 protein has one entry and no DNA is given. This repertoire includes about 150,000 distinct CDR3 sequences. This CDR3 is built from 17 residues. Looked up from germline, CDR1 is LGHNA and CDR2 is YSLEER. The data were obtained in a study of monozygotic twins with inflammatory bowel disease. Broader study findings: Concordant and discordant twins showed no difference in repertoire similarity, possibly from limited power.

This TCR was recovered from a human donor with ulcerative colitis or Crohn's disease, or a healthy co-twin of an affected twin (not recorded which). This chain uses TRBV4-3 with TRBJ1-3; TCRdb selects TRBD1, and the lack of DNA leaves this call unchecked. The specimen was blood. The CDR3 reads CASSRTVEEGYGNTIYF.